The following is a TCR beta chain sequence with its context. This specimen comes from a study of OX40 agonist ivuxolimab in advanced cancers. Assay used: immunoSEQ multiplex PCR; TCRdb lists only in-frame clones, some missing. The data contain about 80,000 clones, around 86% of them singletons. The CDR3 length is 19 residues. Trimming at V came to 4 bases and at J to 2 bases, leaving 16 bases not matched to a gene. Germline values: CDR1 MGHRA, CDR2 YSYEKL. Blood sampling was done at baseline, cycle 4 day 1, and cycle 7 day 1. The receptor comes from an adult with an advanced solid tumor such as melanoma, head and neck, liver or kidney cancer. The chain recombines TRBV4-1 with TRBJ2-5; TRBD2 matches 10 bases. This specimen was CD4+ or CD8+ T cells sorted from blood, taken in a trial of the OX40 agonist ivuxolimab. CDR3 in amino acids: CASSLRTTPPGLAQETQYF. The CDR3, as DNA: TGCGCCAGCAGCCTTCGGACAACCCCCCCGGGACTAGCGCAAGAGACCCAGTACTTC.